This entry is about one TCR beta chain. Its antigen is currently unknown. This record belongs to a study of cytomegalovirus exposure and HLA in healthy donors. Researchers ran the PCR with 60 Vbeta and 13 Jbeta primers. Data came from immunoSEQ multiplex PCR; TCRdb stores just in-frame clones and leaves some out. The repertoire includes around 120,000 clones, 65% to 80% of them detected once, and 2.7% sits in the top ten. Whole-study results and caveats: It emerged from a later analysis that several of the most significant clusters appeared to be linked to common viral pathogens. Immune exposure information comprised only CMV serostatus.

The material sequenced was PBMCs. The receptor was isolated from a woman aged 40 to 49 in good health and CMV-seropositive.

CDR3 nucleotide sequence: TGTGCCAGCAGCCAAGTCGCTAGCGGACCTCCCTACGAGCAGTACTTC. Translating gives CASSQVASGPPYEQYF. The chain is built from TRBV4-2 and TRBJ2-7; 7 bases are shared with TRBD2. Germline assignment: CDR1 LGHNA and CDR2 YNFKEQ. There are 16 residues in the CDR3. The trim removed 1 base at V and 2 bases at J, leaving 8 bases unmatched.